These T cell receptor beta chains were read from a single sample in a study of cytomegalovirus exposure and HLA in healthy donors. Some clones are missing from TCRdb's copy, which holds only in-frame ones; the method was immunoSEQ multiplex PCR. Of 110,000 or so clones listed, 77% are singletons. Material: PBMCs. The receptor source for this set is a man in his forties or fifties in good health and CMV-seropositive. Each CDR3 is given with its conserved first and last residue. A D gene is named only where the DNA matches it firmly. A row's size may be missing; if present it is once, few, many or a size class.

D	V	J	size	CDR3	DNA
TRBD2	TRBV7-2	TRBJ2-3	.	CASSLLAGGYVDTQYF	TGTGCCAGCAGCCTACTAGCGGGGGGGTATGTAGATACGCAGTATTTT
.	TRBV28	TRBJ2-7	.	CASSPTGTLSYEQYF	TGTGCCAGCAGTCCCACCGGGACACTCTCCTACGAGCAGTACTTC
.	TRBV9	TRBJ1-1	.	CASSVLSSSEAFF	TGTGCCAGCAGCGTCTTATCGAGTAGTGAAGCTTTCTTT
TRBD2	TRBV18	TRBJ2-2	.	CASSPGLAVPQLFF	TGTGCCAGCTCACCTGGACTAGCGGTGCCCCAGCTGTTTTTT
TRBD1	TRBV10-3	TRBJ2-5	.	CAISEGQGAFQETQYF	TGTGCCATCAGTGAGGGACAGGGAGCCTTCCAAGAGACCCAGTACTTC
.	TRBV7-9	TRBJ1-2	few	CASSLGRRPRDRGDYTF	TGTGCCAGCAGCTTAGGGAGGAGACCCAGAGACCGCGGGGACTACACCTTC
.	TRBV28	TRBJ1-5	.	CASSSSSNQPQHF	.
.	TRBV6-1	TRBJ1-2	.	CASSEGLWRQSSYGYTF	TGTGCCAGCAGTGAAGGGCTGTGGAGACAGAGCAGCTATGGCTACACCTTC
TRBD2	TRBV5-1	TRBJ2-5	few	CASSSGGQETQYF	TGCGCCAGCAGTTCGGGGGGCCAAGAGACCCAGTACTTC
.	TRBV19	TRBJ2-5	once	CASSIVGLKETQYF	TGTGCCAGTAGTATAGTGGGACTCAAAGAGACCCAGTACTTC
.	TRBV7-9	TRBJ2-5	.	CASSSGETQYF	TGTGCCAGCAGCTCGGGGGAGACCCAGTACTTC
.	TRBV4-3	TRBJ2-5	.	CASSQEGQSGSQETQYF	TGCGCCAGCAGCCAAGAAGGGCAATCAGGGTCCCAAGAGACCCAGTACTTC
.	TRBV4-2	TRBJ1-6	.	CASSLRGGPTGGLLHF	TGTGCCAGCAGCCTCCGGGGCGGGCCCACCGGGGGTCTCCTCCACTTT
TRBD2	TRBV2	TRBJ2-1	.	CASKGTSGGDNEQFF	TGTGCCAGCAAGGGGACTAGCGGGGGGGACAATGAGCAGTTCTTC
TRBD2	TRBV10-3	TRBJ2-7	once	CAITQGREGNEQYF	TGTGCCATCACCCAAGGGAGGGAAGGAAACGAGCAGTACTTC
TRBD2	TRBV9	TRBJ2-1	.	CASSPRPGLAGDEQFF	TGTGCCAGCAGCCCCAGACCGGGGCTAGCGGGGGATGAGCAGTTCTTC
.	TRBV6-5	TRBJ1-1	.	CASSSGGAMNTEAFF	TGTGCCAGCAGTTCCGGGGGGGCTATGAACACTGAAGCTTTCTTT
.	TRBV7-9	TRBJ2-7	.	CASSLDRGDYEQYF	TGTGCCAGCAGCTTAGATCGCGGGGACTACGAGCAGTACTTC
.	TRBV19	TRBJ2-5	.	CASSTPRSGIIQETQYF	TGTGCCAGTAGTACCCCCCGTTCGGGAATAATTCAAGAGACCCAGTACTTC
TRBD1	TRBV2	TRBJ2-7	.	CASKRDREKNEQYF	TGTGCCAGCAAGAGGGACAGGGAAAAAAACGAGCAGTACTTC
.	TRBV5-1	TRBJ2-3	.	CASSQPYGPSGTDTQYF	TGCGCCAGCAGCCAACCCTACGGGCCTAGCGGCACAGATACGCAGTATTTT
TRBD1	TRBV5-1	TRBJ1-2	.	CASSPEGTGGYTF	TGCGCCAGCAGCCCAGAGGGGACAGGCGGCTACACCTTC
.	TRBV4-1	TRBJ1-3	.	CASSQGSSGNTIYF	TGCGCCAGCAGCCAAGGTTCATCTGGAAACACCATATATTTT
TRBD1	TRBV11-2	TRBJ1-5	few	CASSLEAGGVNQPQHF	TGTGCCAGCAGCTTAGAGGCAGGGGGCGTCAATCAGCCCCAGCATTTT
TRBD1	TRBV29-1	TRBJ1-5	.	CSVEGGGGQPQHF	TGCAGCGTTGAAGGAGGGGGCGGTCAGCCCCAGCATTTT
.	TRBV5-1	TRBJ1-1	.	CASSLEGLNTEAFF	TGCGCCAGCAGCTTGGAGGGGCTGAACACTGAAGCTTTCTTT
.	TRBV6-5	TRBJ1-1	.	CASRNTAYSEAFF	TGTGCCAGCAGGAACACAGCATACTCTGAAGCTTTCTTT
TRBD1	TRBV7-2	TRBJ1-5	.	CASRRAGGKDQPQHF	TGTGCCAGCAGACGAGCAGGGGGCAAGGATCAGCCCCAGCATTTT
TRBD1	TRBV28	TRBJ2-5	few	CASSVRTGGWETQYF	TGTGCCAGCAGTGTAAGGACAGGGGGTTGGGAGACCCAGTACTTC
.	TRBV7-9	TRBJ2-7	.	CASSSRPNGNYEQYF	TGTGCCAGCAGCTCTCGCCCCAACGGGAACTACGAGCAGTACTTC
TRBD2	TRBV7-9	TRBJ2-5	.	CASSWGLASETQYF	TGTGCCAGCAGCTGGGGACTAGCTAGTGAGACCCAGTACTTC
.	TRBV28	TRBJ2-6	.	CASAQGIWANVLTF	TGTGCCAGCGCCCAGGGAATCTGGGCCAACGTCCTGACTTTC
.	TRBV5-1	TRBJ2-5	.	CASSLGGSRETQYF	TGCGCCAGCAGCTTGGGAGGTTCTAGGGAGACCCAGTACTTC
.	TRBV7-2	TRBJ1-5	.	CASSLVGGSVQPQHF	TGTGCCAGCAGCTTAGTTGGAGGGTCGGTTCAGCCCCAGCATTTT
.	TRBV19	TRBJ2-6	.	CASRPRQVSGANVLTF	TGTGCCAGTAGACCGAGACAAGTCTCTGGGGCCAACGTCCTGACTTTC
.	TRBV28	TRBJ1-1	.	CASRFADRTNTEAFF	TGTGCCAGCAGGTTTGCAGACAGAACCAACACTGAAGCTTTCTTT
.	TRBV30	TRBJ1-2	.	CAWSVGLNYGYTF	TGTGCCTGGAGTGTGGGGCTTAACTATGGCTACACCTTC